This T cell receptor beta chain was recovered during a study of blood T cell repertoires in COVID-19. About the study: PBMCs, B-cell-depleted T cells, or T cells provided the cDNA or gDNA that made up the material.

Assay: immunoSEQ multiplex PCR; the TCRdb copy retains only in-frame clones and omits some. The sample carries roughly 310,000 clones, 75% to 90% recorded once. CDR1 and CDR2 from the germline V gene are SGHTA and FQGTGA. The CDR3 has 13 amino acids. Trimming pared 0 bases from V and 0 bases from J, leaving 2 bases between. Enrollees, about 18 to 89 years old, lived in approximately 24 US areas. Cohort 3 donors were reported recovered after two negative PCRs, clearance, or symptom resolution. Source material: PBMCs or T cells enriched from blood (not recorded which). The chain is built from TRBV7-3 and TRBJ1-1; D gene ambiguous. This receptor was identified in a woman between 40 and 50 years old who had recovered from COVID-19. CDR3 coding DNA: TGTGCCAGCAGCTTAACCTTGAACACTGAAGCTTTCTTT. Translating gives CASSLTLNTEAFF. Using reference TRBV7-3 and TRBJ1-1 for the parts outside the CDR3, the full variable domain is GAGVSQTPSNKVTEKGKYVELRCDPISGHTALYWYRQSLGQGPEFLIYFQGTGAADDSGLPNDRFFAVRPEGSVSTLKIQRTERGDSAVYLCASSLTLNTEAFFGQGTRLTVV.